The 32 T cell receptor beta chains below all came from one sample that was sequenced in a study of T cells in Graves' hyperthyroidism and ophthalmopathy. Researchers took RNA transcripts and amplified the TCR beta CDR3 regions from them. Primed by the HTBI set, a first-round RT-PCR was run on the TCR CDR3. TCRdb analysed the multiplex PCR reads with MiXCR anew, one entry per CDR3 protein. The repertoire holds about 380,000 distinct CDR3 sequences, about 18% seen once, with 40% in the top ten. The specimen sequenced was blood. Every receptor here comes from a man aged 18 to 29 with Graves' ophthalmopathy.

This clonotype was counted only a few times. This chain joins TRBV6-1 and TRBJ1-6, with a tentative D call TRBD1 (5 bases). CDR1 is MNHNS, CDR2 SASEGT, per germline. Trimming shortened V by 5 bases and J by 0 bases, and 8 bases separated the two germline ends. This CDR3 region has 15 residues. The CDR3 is CASSSDSSYNSPLHF. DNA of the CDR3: TGTGCCAGCAGTTCAGACAGCTCCTATAATTCACCCCTCCACTTT.

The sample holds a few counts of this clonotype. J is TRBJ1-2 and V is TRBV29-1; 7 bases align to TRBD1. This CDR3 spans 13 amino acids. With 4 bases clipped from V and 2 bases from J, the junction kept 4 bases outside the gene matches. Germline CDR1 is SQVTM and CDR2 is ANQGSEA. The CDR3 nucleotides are TGCAGCGTTGCCCCGGGACAGAACTATGGCTACACCTTC. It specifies CSVAPGQNYGYTF.

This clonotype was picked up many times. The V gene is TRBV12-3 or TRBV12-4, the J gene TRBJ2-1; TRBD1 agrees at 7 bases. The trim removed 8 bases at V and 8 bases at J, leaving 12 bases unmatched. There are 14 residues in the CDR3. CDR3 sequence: CASLLAGGLDEQFF. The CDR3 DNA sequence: TGTGCCAGCCTCCTGGCAGGGGGTCTGGATGAGCAGTTCTTC.

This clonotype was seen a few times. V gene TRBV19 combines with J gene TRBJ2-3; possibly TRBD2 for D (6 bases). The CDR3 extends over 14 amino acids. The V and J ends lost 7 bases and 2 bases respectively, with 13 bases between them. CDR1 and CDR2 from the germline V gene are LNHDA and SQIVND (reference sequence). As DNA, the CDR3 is TGTGCCAGTACCGTGGGGACTTTCACAGATACGCAGTATTTT. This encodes CASTVGTFTDTQYF.

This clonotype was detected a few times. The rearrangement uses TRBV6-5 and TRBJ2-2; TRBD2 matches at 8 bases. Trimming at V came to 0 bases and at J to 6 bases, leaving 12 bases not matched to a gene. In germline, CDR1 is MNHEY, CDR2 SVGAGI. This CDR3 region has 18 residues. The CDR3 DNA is TGTGCCAGCAGTTACTCGAGTCCGGGGGGGATCGCGGCCGGGGAGCTGTTTTTT. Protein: CASSYSSPGGIAAGELFF.

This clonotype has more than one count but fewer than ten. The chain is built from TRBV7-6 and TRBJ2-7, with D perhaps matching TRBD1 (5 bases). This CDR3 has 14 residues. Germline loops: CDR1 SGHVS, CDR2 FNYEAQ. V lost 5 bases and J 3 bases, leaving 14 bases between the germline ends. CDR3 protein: CASSQGFQYYEQYF. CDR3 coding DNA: TGTGCCAGCAGCCAGGGATTTCAATACTACGAGCAGTACTTC.

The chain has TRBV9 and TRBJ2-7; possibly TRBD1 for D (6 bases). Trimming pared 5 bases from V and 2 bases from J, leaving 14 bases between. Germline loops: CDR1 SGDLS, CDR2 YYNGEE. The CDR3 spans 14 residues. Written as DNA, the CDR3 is TGTGCCAGCAGAGGAACAGGGCCCCCCTACGAGCAGTACTTC. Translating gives CASRGTGPPYEQYF.

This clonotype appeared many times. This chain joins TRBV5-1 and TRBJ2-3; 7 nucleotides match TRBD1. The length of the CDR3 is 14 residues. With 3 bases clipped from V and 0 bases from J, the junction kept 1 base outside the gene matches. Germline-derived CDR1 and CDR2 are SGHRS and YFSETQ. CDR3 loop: CASSSDRSTDTQYF. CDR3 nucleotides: TGCGCCAGCAGCTCGGACAGGAGCACAGATACGCAGTATTTT.

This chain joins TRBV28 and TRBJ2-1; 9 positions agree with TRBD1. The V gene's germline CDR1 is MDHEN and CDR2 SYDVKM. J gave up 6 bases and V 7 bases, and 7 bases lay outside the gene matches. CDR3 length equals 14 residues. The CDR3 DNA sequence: TGTGCCAGCAATAACCGGGACAGGGCCAATGAGCAGTTCTTC. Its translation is CASNNRDRANEQFF.

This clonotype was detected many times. The CDR3 spells CASSLDIGHAEAFF. Written as DNA, the CDR3 is TGTGCCAGCAGCCTGGATATCGGCCACGCTGAAGCTTTCTTT. The V gene is TRBV13, the J gene TRBJ1-1; no definite D call. Between the trimmed V and J ends, which lost 5 bases and 6 bases, there was a span of 16 bases. The CDR3 loop spans 14 amino acids. Looked up from germline, CDR1 is PRHDT and CDR2 is FYEKMQ (reference sequence). Supplemented by reference TRBV13 and TRBJ1-1, the full variable domain reads AAGVIQSPRHLIKEKRETATLKCYPIPRHDTVYWYQQGPGQDPQFLISFYEKMQSDKGSIPDRFSAQQFSDYHSELNMSSLELGDSALYFCASSLDIGHAEAFFGQGTRLTVV.

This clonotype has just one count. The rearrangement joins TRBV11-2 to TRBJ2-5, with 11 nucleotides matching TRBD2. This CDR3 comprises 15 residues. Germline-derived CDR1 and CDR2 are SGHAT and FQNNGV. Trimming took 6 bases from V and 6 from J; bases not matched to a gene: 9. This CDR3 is CASRTSGAYQKTQYF. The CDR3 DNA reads TGTGCCAGCAGGACTAGCGGGGCATACCAGAAGACCCAGTACTTC.

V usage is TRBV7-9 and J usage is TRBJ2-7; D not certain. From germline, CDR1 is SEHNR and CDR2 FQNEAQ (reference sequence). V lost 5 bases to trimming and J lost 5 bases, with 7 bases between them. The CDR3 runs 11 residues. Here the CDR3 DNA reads TGTGCCAGCAGCCCCGATAACGAGCAGTACTTC. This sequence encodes CASSPDNEQYF.

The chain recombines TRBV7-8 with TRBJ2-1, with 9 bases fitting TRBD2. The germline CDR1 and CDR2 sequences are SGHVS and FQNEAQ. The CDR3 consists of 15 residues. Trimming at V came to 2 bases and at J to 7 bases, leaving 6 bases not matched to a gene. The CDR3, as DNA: TGTGCCAGCAGCTTAAGGGGCGGGGGGGGAAATGAGCAGTTCTTC. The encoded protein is CASSLRGGGGNEQFF.

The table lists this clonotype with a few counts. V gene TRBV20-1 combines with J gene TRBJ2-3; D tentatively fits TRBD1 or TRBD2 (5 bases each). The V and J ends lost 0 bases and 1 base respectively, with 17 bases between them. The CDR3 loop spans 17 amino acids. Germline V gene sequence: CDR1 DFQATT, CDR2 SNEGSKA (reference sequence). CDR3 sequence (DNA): TGCAGTGCTAGAGATCCCTCGGGGCGGGCGGGCACAGATACGCAGTATTTT. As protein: CSARDPSGRAGTDTQYF.

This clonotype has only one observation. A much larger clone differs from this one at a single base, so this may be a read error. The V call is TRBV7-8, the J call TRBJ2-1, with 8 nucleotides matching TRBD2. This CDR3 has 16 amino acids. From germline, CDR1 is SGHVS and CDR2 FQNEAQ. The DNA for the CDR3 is TGTGCCAGCAACTTAGCGGGGAGCGGGGGTAACAATGAGCAGTTCTTC. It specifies CASNLAGSGGNNEQFF.

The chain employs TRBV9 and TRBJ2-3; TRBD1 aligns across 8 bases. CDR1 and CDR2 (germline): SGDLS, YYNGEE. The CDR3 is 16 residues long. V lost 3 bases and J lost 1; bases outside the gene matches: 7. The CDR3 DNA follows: TGTGCCAGCAGCGCCGGCAGGGGGCTTCGCACAGATACGCAGTATTTT. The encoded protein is CASSAGRGLRTDTQYF.

CDR3 in amino acids: CASRSPGQTKEQYF. The CDR3 coding sequence is TGTGCCAGCAGGTCCCCGGGACAGACGAAGGAGCAGTACTTC. The V and J genes are TRBV28 and TRBJ2-7; TRBD1 matches 7 bases. The CDR3 is made up of 14 amino acids. V shed 6 bases, J shed 7 bases, and the junction held 12 bases outside the gene matches. Germline V CDR1 and CDR2: MDHEN, SYDVKM. The variable domain in full, completed from reference TRBV28 and TRBJ2-7, reads DVKVTQSSRYLVKRTGEKVFLECVQDMDHENMFWYRQDPGLGLRLIYFSYDVKMKEKGDIPEGYSVSREKKERFSLILESASTNQTSMYLCASRSPGQTKEQYFGPGTRLTVT.

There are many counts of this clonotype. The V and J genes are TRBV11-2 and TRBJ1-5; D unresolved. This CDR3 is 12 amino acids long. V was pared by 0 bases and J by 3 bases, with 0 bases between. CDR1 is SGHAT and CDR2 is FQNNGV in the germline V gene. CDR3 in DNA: TGTGCCAGCAGCTTAGACAATCAGCCCCAGCATTTT. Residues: CASSLDNQPQHF.

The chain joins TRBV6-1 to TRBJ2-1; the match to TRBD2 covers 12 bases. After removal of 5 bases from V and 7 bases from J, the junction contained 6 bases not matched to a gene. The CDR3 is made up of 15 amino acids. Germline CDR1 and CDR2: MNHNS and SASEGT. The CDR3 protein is CASSTDTSGGNEQFF. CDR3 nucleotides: TGTGCCAGCAGTACCGATACTAGCGGGGGGAATGAGCAGTTCTTC.

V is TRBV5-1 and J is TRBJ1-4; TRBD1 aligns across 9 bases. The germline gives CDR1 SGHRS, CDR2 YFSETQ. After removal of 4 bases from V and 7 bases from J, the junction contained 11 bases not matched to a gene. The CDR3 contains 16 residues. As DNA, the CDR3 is TGCGCCAGCAGCCCCATCCGGGACAGGGTGGGTGAAAAACTGTTTTTT. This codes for CASSPIRDRVGEKLFF.

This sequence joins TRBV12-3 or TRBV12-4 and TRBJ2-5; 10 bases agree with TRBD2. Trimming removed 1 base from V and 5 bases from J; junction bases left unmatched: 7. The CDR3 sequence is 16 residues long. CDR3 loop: CASSLGSGGAVETQYF. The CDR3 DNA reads TGTGCCAGCAGTTTAGGGAGCGGGGGGGCCGTGGAGACCCAGTACTTC.

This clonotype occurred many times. The CDR3 region is CATTAGSETQYF. As DNA, the CDR3 is TGTGCTACGACTGCGGGTTCGGAGACCCAGTACTTC. J is TRBJ2-5 and V is TRBV6-1; weak D call: TRBD2 (5 bases). This CDR3 spans 12 amino acids. From germline, CDR1 is MNHNS and CDR2 SASEGT.

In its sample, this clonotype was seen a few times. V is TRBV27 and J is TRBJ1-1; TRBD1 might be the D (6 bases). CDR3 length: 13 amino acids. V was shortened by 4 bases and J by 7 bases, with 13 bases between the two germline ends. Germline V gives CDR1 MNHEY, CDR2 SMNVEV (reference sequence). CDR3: CASSWGAEGEAFF. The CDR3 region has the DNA TGTGCCAGCAGTTGGGGGGCAGAGGGTGAAGCTTTCTTT.

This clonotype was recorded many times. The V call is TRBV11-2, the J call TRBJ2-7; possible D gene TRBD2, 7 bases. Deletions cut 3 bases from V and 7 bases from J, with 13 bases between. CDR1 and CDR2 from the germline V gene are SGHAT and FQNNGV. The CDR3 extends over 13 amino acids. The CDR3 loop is CASSFGGAREQYF. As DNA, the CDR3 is TGTGCCAGCAGCTTTGGGGGGGCAAGGGAGCAGTACTTC.

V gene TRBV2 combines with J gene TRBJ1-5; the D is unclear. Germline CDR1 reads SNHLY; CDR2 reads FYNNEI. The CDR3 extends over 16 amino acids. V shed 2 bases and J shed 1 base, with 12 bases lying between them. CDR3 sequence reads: CASSELLGVSNQPQHF. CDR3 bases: TGTGCCAGCAGTGAATTGTTGGGTGTGAGCAATCAGCCCCAGCATTTT.

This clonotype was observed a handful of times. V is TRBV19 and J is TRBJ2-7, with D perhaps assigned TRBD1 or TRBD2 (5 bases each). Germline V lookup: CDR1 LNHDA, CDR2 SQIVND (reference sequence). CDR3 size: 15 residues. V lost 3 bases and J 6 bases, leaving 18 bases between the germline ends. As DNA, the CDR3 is TGTGCCAGTAGTATCGGGACCTCGGGCCTTGCCGAGCAGTACTTC. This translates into CASSIGTSGLAEQYF. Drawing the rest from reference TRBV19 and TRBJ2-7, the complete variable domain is DGGITQSPKYLFRKEGQNVTLSCEQNLNHDAMYWYRQDPGQGLRLIYYSQIVNDFQKGDIAEGYSVSREKKESFPLTVTSAQKNPTAFYLCASSIGTSGLAEQYFGPGTRLTVT.

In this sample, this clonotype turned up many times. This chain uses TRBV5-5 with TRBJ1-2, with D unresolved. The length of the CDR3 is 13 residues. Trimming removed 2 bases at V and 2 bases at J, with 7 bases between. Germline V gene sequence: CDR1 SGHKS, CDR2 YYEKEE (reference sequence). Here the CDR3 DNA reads TGTGCCAGCAGCTTTGCAGACAACTATGGCTACACCTTC. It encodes CASSFADNYGYTF.

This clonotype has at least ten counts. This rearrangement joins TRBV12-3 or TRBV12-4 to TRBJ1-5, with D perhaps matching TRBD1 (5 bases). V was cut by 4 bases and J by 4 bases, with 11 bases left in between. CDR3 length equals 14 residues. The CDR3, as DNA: TGTGCCAGCAGTTACGACAGCAAAAATCAGCCCCAGCATTTT. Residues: CASSYDSKNQPQHF.

The chain's CDR3 is CASSESGAGGQPQHF. The CDR3 bases are TGCGCCAGCAGTGAGTCAGGGGCAGGGGGCCAGCCCCAGCATTTT. This sequence joins TRBV10-1 and TRBJ1-5, with 8 bases that match TRBD1. CDR3 length: 15 amino acids. The V and J ends lost 0 bases and 7 bases, in that order; junction bases with no gene match: 5. Germline V CDR1 and CDR2: WNHNN, SYGVQD (reference sequence).

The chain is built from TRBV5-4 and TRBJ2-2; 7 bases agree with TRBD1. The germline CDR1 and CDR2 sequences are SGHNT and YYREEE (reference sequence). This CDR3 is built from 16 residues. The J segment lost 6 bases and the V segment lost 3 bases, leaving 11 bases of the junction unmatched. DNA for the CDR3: TGTGCCAGCAGCTCCGCCGCCGGGACAGTCGCCGGGGAGCTGTTTTTT. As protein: CASSSAAGTVAGELFF.

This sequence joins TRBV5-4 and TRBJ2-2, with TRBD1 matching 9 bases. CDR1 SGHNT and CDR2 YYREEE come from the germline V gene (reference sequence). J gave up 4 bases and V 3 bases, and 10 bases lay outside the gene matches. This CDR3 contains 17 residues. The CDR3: CASSSDQQGAVTGELFF. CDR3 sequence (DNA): TGTGCCAGCAGCTCCGATCAACAGGGGGCGGTCACCGGGGAGCTGTTTTTT.

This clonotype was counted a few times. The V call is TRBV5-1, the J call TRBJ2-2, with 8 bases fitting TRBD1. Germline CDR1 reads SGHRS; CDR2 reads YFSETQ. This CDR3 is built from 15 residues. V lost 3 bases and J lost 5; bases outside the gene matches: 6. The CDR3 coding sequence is TGCGCCAGCAGCTCGGGACAGGACGGAACCGGGGAGCTGTTTTTT. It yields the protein CASSSGQDGTGELFF.